Listed below are T cell receptor beta chains from one sample, sequenced in a study of T cell repertoires in cytomegalovirus infection. TCRdb processed the reads anew with MiXCR; each CDR3 protein has one entry. This table has approximately 990,000 distinct CDR3 sequences, roughly 31% appearing once. No antigen has been identified for these receptors. The source material was cultured CD8+ T cells from PBMCs, sampled from culture after CMV antigen stimulation. The source of these receptors is a human donor in good health (CMV status not recorded). Some clones in this sample may be carry-over from other donors' samples. CDR3s include the opening cysteine and the closing phenylalanine or tryptophan. A D gene is named only where the DNA matches it firmly. Only some rows state a clone size, as once, few, many or a class for expanded clones.

NA	NA	TRBJ1-1	TRBV5-1	CASSLGGRLGTEAFF	TGCGCCAGCAGCTTGGGGGGGCGCCTGGGCACTGAAGCTTTCTTT
TRBD1	many	TRBJ1-5	TRBV7-9	CASSLGQGTQPQHF	TGTGCCAGCAGCTTAGGACAGGGGACCCAGCCCCAGCATTTT
NA	NA	TRBJ2-2	TRBV7-6	CASSLTPLGTGELFF	TGTGCCAGCAGCTTAACCCCCTTGGGCACCGGGGAGCTGTTTTTT
NA	NA	TRBJ1-2	TRBV9	CASSLSGVGNYGYTF	TGTGCCAGCAGCTTAAGCGGGGTCGGTAACTATGGCTACACCTTC
TRBD2	few	TRBJ2-7	TRBV7-6	CASSSTIGTSGGYEQYF	TGTGCCAGCAGCTCGACTATAGGGACTAGCGGGGGTTACGAGCAGTACTTC
TRBD2	NA	TRBJ2-1	TRBV5-4	CASSQRIAGGPGNEQFF	TGTGCCAGCAGCCAGAGAATAGCGGGGGGGCCGGGCAATGAGCAGTTCTTC
TRBD1	few	TRBJ2-1	TRBV13	CASSPERGTGNNEQFF	TGTGCCAGCAGCCCGGAGAGGGGGACAGGTAACAATGAGCAGTTCTTC
NA	NA	TRBJ1-1	TRBV27	CASSPRPQLGEAFF	TGTGCCAGCAGTCCCCGACCCCAGTTGGGTGAAGCTTTCTTT
NA	few	TRBJ2-4	TRBV4-1	CASSQPGKNIQYF	TGCGCCAGCAGCCAACCCGGGAAAAACATTCAGTACTTC
NA	few	TRBJ2-3	TRBV6-8	CASSYLGGGEDTQYF	TGTGCCAGCAGTTACCTTGGTGGGGGCGAAGATACGCAGTATTTT
TRBD1	few	TRBJ2-5	TRBV12-3/TRBV12-4	CASSLEDRGLRLSQYF	TGTGCCAGCAGTTTAGAGGACAGGGGGCTGAGGCTATCCCAGTACTTC
NA	few	TRBJ2-1	TRBV5-6	CASSLATRLSYNEQFF	TGTGCCAGCAGCTTGGCAACTCGCCTCTCCTACAATGAGCAGTTCTTC
NA	NA	TRBJ1-3	TRBV6-1	CASRKGDPGAGNTIYF	TGTGCCAGCAGGAAGGGGGACCCGGGGGCTGGAAACACCATATATTTT
TRBD1	NA	TRBJ2-3	TRBV12-3/TRBV12-4	CASREGQGRDTQYF	TGTGCCAGCAGGGAAGGACAGGGTAGAGATACGCAGTATTTT
NA	NA	TRBJ1-1	TRBV7-2	CASSLEGWGATEAFF	TGTGCCAGCAGCTTGGAGGGGTGGGGGGCCACTGAAGCTTTCTTT
NA	NA	TRBJ2-2	TRBV4-1	CASSQGVSTGELFF	TGCGCCAGCAGCCAAGGTGTTTCCACCGGGGAGCTGTTTTTT
TRBD1	few	TRBJ2-2	TRBV7-8	CASSFPPNHWGQGANTGELFF	TGTGCCAGCAGCTTTCCCCCAAATCACTGGGGACAGGGGGCCAACACCGGGGAGCTGTTTTTT